The source of this TCR beta chain is a study of T cell responses to AZD1222 COVID-19 vaccine. At the level of the study: Second doses were pooled across both intervals (about 4 or about 12 weeks).

A word on this clone: Its antigen is not known.

Study results and limitations: Only a handful of AZD1222 recipients, more than 5 in all, had baseline seropositivity. Mostly white British, mostly female donors; authors suggested clonal diversity may be underestimated. Repertoires were collected only later (after the peak T cell response had occurred).

Data came from immunoSEQ multiplex PCR; TCRdb stores just in-frame clones and leaves some out. This repertoire shows 110,000 or so clones, under 95% found once; its top ten account for 5.4%. Trimming shortened V by 0 bases and J by 0 bases, and 14 bases separated the two germline ends. This CDR3 has 17 amino acids. CDR1 is PRHDT and CDR2 is FYEKMQ in the germline V gene (reference sequence). The receptor was derived from an adult in good health. This chain joins TRBV13 and TRBJ1-1; a weak D match, TRBD1 (5 bases). The sequencing used peripheral blood, collected on day 0 of AZD1222 vaccination. The CDR3, as DNA: TGTGCCAGCAGCTTAGGCCGGGCAGGGAAGGTGAACACTGAAGCTTTCTTT. Amino acids: CASSLGRAGKVNTEAFF.